Sequencing of this TCR beta chain was carried out in a study of shared clonotypes between healthy human individuals. The V end was cut by 3 bases, the J end by 1 base, with 10 bases between. Germline V gene data show CDR1 as MDHEN and CDR2 as SYDVKM. CDR3 length: 15 residues. Here immunoSEQ multiplex PCR was the method, and the copy in TCRdb shows in-frame clones only, minus some. The repertoire holds around 2,000,000 clones, with roughly 95% as singletons. The source material was naive CD4+ T cells sorted from blood. Subset noted: CD45RA+ positively selected. The source of this sequence is a man in his late teens or twenties in good health. The V gene is TRBV28, the J gene TRBJ1-5; maybe TRBD1 (6 bases). CDR3 sequence (DNA): TGTGCCAGCAGTTTCAGCGACAGGAGCAATCAGCCCCAGCATTTT. It yields the protein CASSFSDRSNQPQHF. Combining the CDR3 with reference TRBV28 and TRBJ1-5 gives the whole variable domain DVKVTQSSRYLVKRTGEKVFLECVQDMDHENMFWYRQDPGLGLRLIYFSYDVKMKEKGDIPEGYSVSREKKERFSLILESASTNQTSMYLCASSFSDRSNQPQHFGDGTRLSIL.